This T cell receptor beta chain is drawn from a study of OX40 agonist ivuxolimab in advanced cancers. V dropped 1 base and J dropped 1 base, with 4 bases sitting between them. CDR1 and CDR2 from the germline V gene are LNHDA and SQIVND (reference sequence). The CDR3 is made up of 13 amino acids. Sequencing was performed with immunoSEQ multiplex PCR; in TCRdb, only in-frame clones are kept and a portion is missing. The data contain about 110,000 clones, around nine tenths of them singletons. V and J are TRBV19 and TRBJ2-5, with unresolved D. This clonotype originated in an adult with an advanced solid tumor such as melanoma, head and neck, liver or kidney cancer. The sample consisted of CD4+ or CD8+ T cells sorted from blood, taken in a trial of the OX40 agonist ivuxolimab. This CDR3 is CASSIAGQETQYF. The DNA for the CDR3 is TGTGCCAGTAGTATAGCAGGCCAAGAGACCCAGTACTTC. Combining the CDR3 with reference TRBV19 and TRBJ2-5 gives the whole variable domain DGGITQSPKYLFRKEGQNVTLSCEQNLNHDAMYWYRQDPGQGLRLIYYSQIVNDFQKGDIAEGYSVSREKKESFPLTVTSAQKNPTAFYLCASSIAGQETQYFGPGTRLLVL.